Listed below are T cell receptor beta chains from one sample, sequenced in a study of blood T cell repertoires in COVID-19. TCRdb's table, derived via immunoSEQ multiplex PCR, lists solely in-frame clones and lacks some. The profile shows fewer than 350,000 clones, about 89% of them singletons. The sequenced sample was peripheral blood. The receptors stem from a man aged 35 to 55 with acute or convalescent COVID-19. Each CDR3 is given with its conserved first and last residue. The D gene is left open where the match is weak. Expanded clones are given a class, and other clones once, few, many or no size at all.

clone size,V gene,J gene,D gene,CDR3 DNA,CDR3 protein
once,TRBV30,TRBJ1-3,TRBD1,TGTGCCTGGAGTCAGGGGGGAACTGGAAACACCATATATTTT,CAWSQGGTGNTIYF
NA,TRBV5-1,TRBJ2-1,TRBD2,TGCGCCAGCAGCTTGATGCAGCGGGGGAATGAGCAGTTCTTC,CASSLMQRGNEQFF
NA,TRBV29-1,TRBJ2-1,TRBD2,TGCAGCCTCCAACTAGCGGGGATCTACAATGAGCAGTTCTTC,CSLQLAGIYNEQFF
NA,TRBV15,TRBJ1-3,NA,TGTGCCACCAGCAGCAACAGGGAATCTGGAAACACCATATATTTT,CATSSNRESGNTIYF
once,TRBV5-1,TRBJ1-1,NA,TGCGCCAGCAGCCCCACACAGAACACTGAAGCTTTCTTT,CASSPTQNTEAFF
NA,TRBV12-3/TRBV12-4,TRBJ1-1,NA,TGTGCCAGCAGTTTAATCCCCCCGGCTTTCTTT,CASSLIPPAFF
NA,TRBV24-1,TRBJ1-2,TRBD1,TGTGCCACCAGTGTTCGGCAGGGGGATGGCTACACCTTC,CATSVRQGDGYTF
NA,TRBV18,TRBJ1-4,NA,TGTGCCAGCTCACCAGCAGGGGTTAACGAAAAACTGTTTTTT,CASSPAGVNEKLFF
once,TRBV6-1,TRBJ2-1,NA,TGTGCCAGCAGTGAAGTCAGTCGGGGGGCGGGTTTGAATGAGCAGTTCTTC,CASSEVSRGAGLNEQFF
NA,TRBV3-1/TRBV3-2,TRBJ1-1,NA,TGTGCCAGCAGCCAAGTTGGGAGGGCCACTGAAGCTTTCTTT,CASSQVGRATEAFF
NA,TRBV5-1,TRBJ2-1,NA,TGCGCCAGCAGCTATGGGGTGGGGCACACCTACAATGAGCAGTTCTTC,CASSYGVGHTYNEQFF
NA,TRBV18,TRBJ2-1,NA,TGTGCCAGCTCACCAGATCAGTGGAATGAGCAGTTCTTC,CASSPDQWNEQFF
NA,TRBV19,TRBJ2-1,NA,TGTGCCAGTAGTTCCCAGCCTCAGCGGGAGCAGTTCTTC,CASSSQPQREQFF
NA,TRBV4-1,TRBJ1-6,NA,TGCGCCAGCAGCCAGGGGCAAGACTCACCCCTCCACTTT,CASSQGQDSPLHF
NA,TRBV5-1,TRBJ2-7,TRBD2,TGCGCCAGCAGCCCCCGGGGAGGGGAGGACGAGCAGTACTTC,CASSPRGGEDEQYF
NA,TRBV18,TRBJ1-5,NA,TGTGCCAGCTCACCCCCAGGGGAAGGCAATCAGCCCCAGCATTTT,CASSPPGEGNQPQHF
NA,TRBV30,TRBJ1-5,TRBD1,TGTGCCTGCCAGGACAGGGGGTCAGGTCAGCCCCAGCATTTT,CACQDRGSGQPQHF
NA,TRBV3-1/TRBV3-2,TRBJ1-1,NA,TGTGCCAGCAGCACCGGGACAAGTGAAAACACTGAAGCTTTCTTT,CASSTGTSENTEAFF
NA,TRBV5-6,TRBJ1-2,TRBD1,TGTGCCAGCAGCTTAGACAGGGGGTATCAGGGCTACACCTTC,CASSLDRGYQGYTF
NA,TRBV2,TRBJ2-7,TRBD1,TGTGCCAGCAGCGGGGACAGGGCCACCTACGAGCAGTACTTC,CASSGDRATYEQYF
NA,TRBV5-5,TRBJ2-7,TRBD1,TGTGCCAGCAGCTTTGGGACAGGGACTACCTACGAGCAGTACTTC,CASSFGTGTTYEQYF
once,TRBV6-5,TRBJ1-1,NA,TGTGCCAGCAGAATAAACGGACAGTCAAACACTGAAGCTTTCTTT,CASRINGQSNTEAFF
NA,TRBV3-1/TRBV3-2,TRBJ1-5,NA,TGTGCCAGCAGCCAAGAGGGCAGCAATCAGCCCCAGCATTTT,CASSQEGSNQPQHF
NA,TRBV4-1,TRBJ2-1,NA,TGCGCCAGCAGCCGAGACCAGGGAAATGAGCAGTTCTTC,CASSRDQGNEQFF
NA,TRBV5-1,TRBJ2-2,TRBD2,TGCGCCAGCAGCCATTCGGGACTAGCGGGGGCCGGCACCGGGGAGCTGTTTTTT,CASSHSGLAGAGTGELFF
NA,TRBV5-4,TRBJ1-6,NA,TGTGCCAGCAGCCAGGCGGGGGGGGTTAATAATTCACCCCTCCACTTT,CASSQAGGVNNSPLHF
NA,TRBV20-1,TRBJ1-1,NA,TGCAGTGCTAGAGATCTCGGTGAAGCTTTCTTT,CSARDLGEAFF
once,TRBV12-5,TRBJ1-6,TRBD1,TGTGCTAGTGGTGGGGGACAGCTTAATTCACCCCTCCACTTT,CASGGGQLNSPLHF
NA,TRBV28,TRBJ1-5,NA,TGTGCCAGCGGTTATAGGCCCCAGCATTTT,CASGYRPQHF
NA,TRBV24-1,TRBJ2-2,NA,TGTGCCACCAGTGCCATCGGTAGAGGGGAGCTGTTTTTT,CATSAIGRGELFF
NA,TRBV7-2,TRBJ1-4,TRBD1,TGTGCCAGCAGTCCAGGGGGCGCTTCTAATGAAAAACTGTTTTTT,CASSPGGASNEKLFF
NA,TRBV3-1/TRBV3-2,TRBJ1-1,NA,TGTGCCAGCAGCCAGAACACCCCCGAAGCTGAAGCTTTCTTT,CASSQNTPEAEAFF
NA,TRBV24-1,TRBJ1-5,TRBD1,TGTGCCACCAGTGTCCGGGACAGGGGCCTCGTCCGTCATAGCAATCAGCCCCAGCATTTT,CATSVRDRGLVRHSNQPQHF
NA,TRBV5-1,TRBJ1-1,NA,TGCGCCAGCAGCTTGTTTGGCCAGGGAGGTACTGAAGCTTTCTTT,CASSLFGQGGTEAFF
NA,TRBV30,TRBJ1-1,TRBD1,TGTGCCTCTGCAGGGGGGAACACTGAAGCTTTCTTT,CASAGGNTEAFF
NA,TRBV18,TRBJ2-7,NA,TGTGCCAGCTCACCTAGCTCCTACGAGCAGTACTTC,CASSPSSYEQYF
NA,TRBV7-8,TRBJ2-3,TRBD1,TGTGCCAGCAGCACCGGGACAGGGCCAGATACGCAGTATTTT,CASSTGTGPDTQYF
NA,TRBV11-3,TRBJ2-7,TRBD1,TGTGCCAGCAGCTTGAGACAGGGCTACGAGCAGTACTTC,CASSLRQGYEQYF
NA,TRBV4-2,TRBJ1-2,TRBD1,TGTGCCAGCAGCCACAACCGACAGGGAGGCTATGGCTACACCTTC,CASSHNRQGGYGYTF
NA,TRBV7-2,TRBJ1-5,NA,TGTGCCAGCAGCAAGCACAGGAGAGGCAATCAGCCCCAGCATTTT,CASSKHRRGNQPQHF
NA,TRBV19,TRBJ2-7,NA,TGTGCCAGTAGTATGCAGGGCTACGAGCAGTACTTC,CASSMQGYEQYF
NA,TRBV27,TRBJ2-7,TRBD1,TGTGCCAGCAGGAGGACAGGGGTCCACGAGCAGTACTTC,CASRRTGVHEQYF
NA,TRBV19,TRBJ1-6,NA,TGTGCCAGTAGTACCAATTGGAGCCCCAATTCACCCCTCCACTTT,CASSTNWSPNSPLHF
NA,TRBV19,TRBJ2-2,TRBD1,TGTGCCAGCTCCACCCGTCCGGGACAGCTTATCGAGGAGCTGTTTTTT,CASSTRPGQLIEELFF
once,TRBV27,TRBJ1-1,TRBD1,TGTGCCAGCAGTTTACCGACAGGGGGCTTTGGCACTGAAGCTTTCTTT,CASSLPTGGFGTEAFF
NA,TRBV6-5,TRBJ2-7,NA,TGTGCCAGCAGTCCCGGGAATGGTTTGGACGAGCAGTACTTC,CASSPGNGLDEQYF
NA,TRBV9,TRBJ2-1,NA,TGTGCCAGCAGCGTAGCCAGGGGTTCCTACAATGAGCAGTTCTTC,CASSVARGSYNEQFF
few,TRBV5-1,TRBJ1-6,NA,TGCGCCGCCCCGGGGTCCTATAATTCACCCCTCCACTTT,CAAPGSYNSPLHF
NA,TRBV6-5,TRBJ1-5,NA,TGTGCCAGCAGAAGAGGATTCGGAAGCAATCAGCCCCAGCATTTT,CASRRGFGSNQPQHF
NA,TRBV5-6,TRBJ2-1,NA,TGTGCCAGCAGCTTGGCCGGGACTTCCTTCAATGAGCAGTTCTTC,CASSLAGTSFNEQFF
NA,TRBV10-3,TRBJ1-1,TRBD1,TGTGCCATCAGTGAGCGGACAGGGGGCGCGAACACTGAAGCTTTCTTT,CAISERTGGANTEAFF
NA,TRBV2,TRBJ2-1,TRBD2,TGTGCCGGACTAGGGAATGAGCAGTTCTTC,CAGLGNEQFF
NA,TRBV28,TRBJ1-1,TRBD1,TGTGCCAGCAGTCCCCAAGAGACAGGGGTTGACACTGAAGCTTTCTTT,CASSPQETGVDTEAFF
NA,TRBV5-5,TRBJ2-7,NA,TGTGCCAGCAGCTTAAGCGGCGGGAACACCTACGAGCAGTACTTC,CASSLSGGNTYEQYF
NA,TRBV7-2,TRBJ1-3,NA,TGTGCCAGCAGCTTAGATACAGCCCTCTCTGGAAACACCATATATTTT,CASSLDTALSGNTIYF
NA,TRBV18,TRBJ2-1,TRBD1,TGTGCCAGCTCACCAAGGGCAGGGGGTGTGAATGAGCAGTTCTTC,CASSPRAGGVNEQFF
NA,TRBV12-3/TRBV12-4,TRBJ2-3,TRBD2,TGTGCCAGCAGTTTTGGGGGGGTAGATACGCAGTATTTT,CASSFGGVDTQYF
NA,TRBV3-1/TRBV3-2,TRBJ1-2,NA,TGTGCCAGCAGCCGCGCACTGGAGCCGGCCACCTTC,CASSRALEPATF
NA,TRBV4-1,TRBJ2-1,TRBD1,TGCGCCAGCAGCCAAGATGCCAGGGGGCACGGGGATGAGCAGTTCTTC,CASSQDARGHGDEQFF